This is a list of T cell receptor beta chains from one sample in a study of technical replicates of blood from a few donors. Sequenced by immunoSEQ multiplex PCR; TCRdb stores in-frame clones only, minus some. Of around 95,000 clones listed, 85% to 95% are singletons. Sequencing used T cells isolated from PBMCs. The receptors derive from a human donor in good health. CDR3s include the opening cysteine and the closing phenylalanine or tryptophan. Fields, in order: clone size, D gene, J gene, V gene, CDR3 protein, CDR3 DNA. D genes are given only for firm matches. Rows may omit the clone size; those that give it use once, few, many or a size class.

NA	NA	TRBJ2-3	TRBV20-1	CSATGRDTQYF	TGCAGTGCGACAGGTCGAGATACGCAGTATTTT
NA	TRBD1	TRBJ1-6	TRBV6-4	CASSRGGQGVAPLHF	TGTGCCAGCAGCCGTGGGGGACAGGGGGTCGCACCCCTCCACTTT
NA	NA	TRBJ1-5	TRBV5-1	CASSSGGGEGQPQHF	TGCGCCAGCAGCTCCGGTGGGGGGGAGGGCCAGCCCCAGCATTTT
NA	TRBD2	TRBJ2-1	TRBV15	CATSRLAGGLNEQFF	TGTGCCACCAGCCGCCTAGCGGGAGGGCTTAATGAGCAGTTCTTC
NA	NA	TRBJ2-3	TRBV15	CATSRGVGAGPTDTQYF	TGTGCCACCAGCAGAGGGGTTGGGGCAGGGCCCACAGATACGCAGTATTTT
NA	TRBD2	TRBJ2-1	TRBV28	CASSQTGLAGVYNEQFF	TGTGCCAGCAGCCAAACGGGACTAGCGGGAGTCTATAATGAGCAGTTCTTC
NA	NA	TRBJ2-1	TRBV11-2	CASSLDEGEQFF	TGTGCCAGCAGCTTAGATGAGGGTGAGCAGTTCTTC
once	TRBD1	TRBJ1-5	TRBV19	CASSIIGQGALNQPQHF	TGTGCCAGTAGTATAATTGGACAGGGGGCCCTCAATCAGCCCCAGCATTTT
once	TRBD1	TRBJ2-5	TRBV28	CASSLNRGRQETQYF	TGTGCCAGCAGTTTAAACAGGGGGCGCCAAGAGACCCAGTACTTC
NA	TRBD2	TRBJ2-1	TRBV7-6	CASSVSGGDSYNEQFF	TGTGCCAGCAGCGTTAGCGGGGGGGACTCCTACAATGAGCAGTTCTTC